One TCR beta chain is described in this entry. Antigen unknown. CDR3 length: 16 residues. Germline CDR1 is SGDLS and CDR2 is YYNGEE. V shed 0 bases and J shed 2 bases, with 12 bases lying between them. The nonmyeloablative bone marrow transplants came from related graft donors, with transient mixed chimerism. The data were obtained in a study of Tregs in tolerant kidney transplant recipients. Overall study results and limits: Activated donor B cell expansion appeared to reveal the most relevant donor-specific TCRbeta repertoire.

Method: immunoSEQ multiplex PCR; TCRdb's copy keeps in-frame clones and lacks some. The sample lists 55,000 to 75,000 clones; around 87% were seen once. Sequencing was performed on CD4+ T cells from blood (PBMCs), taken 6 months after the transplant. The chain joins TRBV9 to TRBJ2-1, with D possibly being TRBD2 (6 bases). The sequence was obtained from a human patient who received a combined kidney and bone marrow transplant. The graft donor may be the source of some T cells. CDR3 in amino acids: CASSVVSLAPYNEQFF. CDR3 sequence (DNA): TGTGCCAGCAGCGTAGTGAGCCTAGCGCCCTACAATGAGCAGTTCTTC.